This is a list of T cell receptor beta chains from one sample in a study of T-cell memory formation after mild COVID-19. Using its own MiXCR run on the 5' RACE reads, TCRdb lists one record per CDR3 protein. The data show 130,000 to 150,000 distinct CDR3 sequences, with about 6.1% seen just once and under 2.5% held by the top ten. Sequenced: PBMCs or a T cell subset sorted from them (not recorded which). Receptor source: an adult woman who had mild COVID-19 (a few samples of this study predate the infection). Cell type and time point are not known. The CDR3 runs from the conserved cysteine through the conserved F or W. A D gene is named only where the DNA matches it firmly. For some rows the clone size is stated as once, few or many, or as a class when expanded; others skip it.

d_gene	abundance	v_gene	j_gene	CDR3nt	CDR3aa
TRBD1	.	TRBV3-1	TRBJ1-3	TGTGCCAGCAGCCGCGGACAGGGCAAAAACACCATATATTTT	CASSRGQGKNTIYF
.	few	TRBV5-6	TRBJ1-3	TGTGCCAGCAGCTTTCCCCAGGACTCTGGAAACACCATATATTTT	CASSFPQDSGNTIYF
.	many	TRBV5-8	TRBJ1-1	TGTGCCAGCAGCTTTAGATCAGGACGAGGGAACACTGAAGCTTTCTTT	CASSFRSGRGNTEAFF
TRBD1	.	TRBV20-1	TRBJ2-7	TGCAGTGCTCTACAGGGGAGAGGCGAGCAGTACTTC	CSALQGRGEQYF
.	many	TRBV15	TRBJ2-1	TGTGCCACCAGCAGAGATAGGTTTGAGCAGTTCTTC	CATSRDRFEQFF
TRBD2	many	TRBV9	TRBJ2-7	TGTGCCAGCAGCGTAGATTTTAGCGGGGCCGAGCAGTACTTC	CASSVDFSGAEQYF
TRBD1	many	TRBV6-5	TRBJ1-1	TGTGCCAGCAGTGAAAAGGGACAGCCGAACACTGAAGCTTTCTTT	CASSEKGQPNTEAFF
.	many	TRBV25-1	TRBJ2-7	TGTGCCAGCATGTCCAGCGGTGGCGCCTACGAGCAGTACTTC	CASMSSGGAYEQYF
TRBD1	few	TRBV6-2/TRBV6-3	TRBJ2-3	TGTGCCAGCAGGTTACAGGGGGCCCCAACAGATACGCAGTATTTT	CASRLQGAPTDTQYF
.	many	TRBV24-1	TRBJ1-5	TGTGCCACCAGTGGAGTTAGCAATCAGCCCCAGCATTTT	CATSGVSNQPQHF
.	.	TRBV5-1	TRBJ2-2	TGCGCCAGCAGCCTGGGGAGGGACAGGTCGAACACCGGGGAGCTGTTTTTT	CASSLGRDRSNTGELFF
TRBD2	many	TRBV24-1	TRBJ2-1	TGTGCCGCCGAGACTAGCGGGAGTCTCAATGAGCAGTTCTTC	CAAETSGSLNEQFF
TRBD1	few	TRBV9	TRBJ2-5	TGTGCCAGCAGCGTAGATTCCGGGGACAGGGCCCGAGAGACCCAGTACTTC	CASSVDSGDRARETQYF
.	few	TRBV7-2	TRBJ2-1	TGTGCCAGCAGCTTAAGTCTGGGCTATCGTAGGGGGGAGCAGTTCTTC	CASSLSLGYRRGEQFF